This entry is about one T cell receptor beta chain. Profiled with immunoSEQ multiplex PCR; TCRdb holds only in-frame clones, not every one. The repertoire holds 170,000 or so clones, with more than 75% as singletons. In terms of age and location, participants ranged from about 18 to 95 years and lived in under 30 US areas. Germline V gene sequence: CDR1 ENHRY, CDR2 SYGVKD. V lost 2 bases to trimming and J lost 3 bases, with 10 bases between them. The CDR3 is made up of 15 amino acids. This specimen comes from a study of blood T cell repertoires in COVID-19. Sequencing was carried out using PBMCs or T cells enriched from blood (not recorded which). This TCR came from a woman in her 50s who had recovered from COVID-19. J is TRBJ2-2 and V is TRBV10-3; a possible D gene is TRBD2 (7 bases). CDR3 DNA: TGTGCCATCAGTGAGGGGGGGGCTCACACCGGGGAGCTGTTTTTT. This codes for CAISEGGAHTGELFF.